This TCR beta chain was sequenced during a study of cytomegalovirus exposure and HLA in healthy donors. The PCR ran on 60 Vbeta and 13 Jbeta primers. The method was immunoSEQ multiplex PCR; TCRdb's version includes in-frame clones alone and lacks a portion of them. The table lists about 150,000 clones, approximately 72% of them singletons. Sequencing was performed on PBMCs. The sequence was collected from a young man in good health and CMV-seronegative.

CDR3 DNA sequence: TGTGCCAGCAGCTTAGACAAACCCACAGATACGCAGTATTTT. This encodes CASSLDKPTDTQYF. The chain has TRBV7-2 and TRBJ2-3; D is ambiguous. Germline V gene sequence: CDR1 SGHTA, CDR2 FQGNSA. CDR3 length: 14 residues. The V end lost 1 base, the J end lost 2 bases, and 7 bases lay between the germline ends.